This T cell receptor (beta chain) was identified in a study of cytomegalovirus exposure and HLA in healthy donors. Study-wide points: For TCR beta chains, V- and J-gene trimming was later linked to a missense DCLRE1C variant. The study put under 200 TCR beta chains on its list as cytomegalovirus-associated. Usually a TCR sequence was rare, but some public TCRs were found in many donors.

Primers for the PCR totalled 60 Vbeta and 13 Jbeta. The assay was immunoSEQ multiplex PCR, and TCRdb's table has in-frame clones only and misses some. Of fewer than 120,000 clones in the sample, around 80% were seen once. Comments on this clone: Its antigen is undetermined.

The CDR3 covers 15 residues. V was clipped by 6 bases and J by 0 bases, with 12 bases between them. Germline V gives CDR1 KGHSH, CDR2 LQKENI. V usage is TRBV18 and J usage is TRBJ1-5; D unclear. The specimen sequenced was PBMCs. The TCR sequence derives from a woman in her fifties or sixties in good health and CMV-seropositive. DNA of the CDR3: TGTGCCAGCTCCGTCTTCGAGGGTAGCAATCAGCCCCAGCATTTT. It is translated as CASSVFEGSNQPQHF.